This TCR beta chain was documented in a study of technical replicates of blood from several donors. The ends lost 1 base at V and 7 bases at J; junction bases unmatched: 8. Germline CDR1 MNHEY, CDR2 SMNVEV (reference sequence). The CDR3 spans 15 residues. Here immunoSEQ multiplex PCR was the method, and the copy in TCRdb shows in-frame clones only, minus some. The sample yields about 94,000 clones, 90% to 96% seen once. Sequencing used T cells isolated from PBMCs. The chain is built from TRBV27 and TRBJ2-3; 7 bases fit TRBD1. The sequence was obtained from a human donor in good health. The CDR3 nucleotides are TGTGCCAGCAGTTTATATCCAAGGGGGCCATATACGCAGTATTTT. Translated, it gives CASSLYPRGPYTQYF.